Following are 27 T cell receptor beta chains from one sample sequenced in a study of OX40 agonist ivuxolimab in advanced cancers. This table comes from immunoSEQ multiplex PCR, and its TCRdb copy is limited to in-frame clones, with some not included. This table has about 77,000 clones, approximately 83% appearing once. The material sequenced was CD4+ or CD8+ T cells sorted from blood, taken in a trial of the OX40 agonist ivuxolimab. The receptors originated from an adult with an advanced solid tumor such as melanoma, head and neck, liver or kidney cancer.

In this sample, this clone turned up once. The chain recombines TRBV19 with TRBJ1-5; D unresolved. Germline V gives CDR1 LNHDA, CDR2 SQIVND (reference sequence). V shed 1 base and J shed 7 bases, with 5 bases lying between them. The CDR3 spans 12 residues. In nucleotides, the CDR3 is TGTGCCAGTAGTATAGTGCGGCAGCCCCAGCATTTT. This codes for CASSIVRQPQHF.

A single count supports this clone. The CDR3 region is CASIPGGQNSPLHF. CDR3 nucleotides: TGTGCCAGCATCCCAGGGGGACAAAATTCACCCCTCCACTTT. The chain uses TRBV6-1 and TRBJ1-6; 7 bases line up with TRBD1. After removal of 7 bases from V and 7 bases from J, the junction contained 7 bases not matched to a gene. The CDR3 consists of 14 residues. The germline CDR1 and CDR2 sequences are MNHNS and SASEGT.

This rearrangement joins TRBV7-2 to TRBJ2-3; 9 nucleotides agree with TRBD2. Germline CDR1 and CDR2: SGHTA and FQGNSA. The junction had 3 bases not matched to a gene; V was cut back by 6 bases and J by 2 bases. CDR3 length: 14 residues. DNA of the CDR3: TGTGCCAGCAGGGGGGGACTAGCCACAGATACGCAGTATTTT. Its translation: CASRGGLATDTQYF.

The rearrangement uses TRBV7-2 and TRBJ2-5; weak D call: TRBD1 (7 bases). Germline V lookup: CDR1 SGHTA, CDR2 FQGNSA. This CDR3 is built from 13 residues. The V end lost 5 bases, the J end lost 7 bases, and 14 bases lay between the germline ends. The CDR3 DNA sequence: TGTGCCAGCAGCACGCGGGACAGTGGGACCCAGTACTTC. Translation: CASSTRDSGTQYF. Combining the CDR3 with reference TRBV7-2 and TRBJ2-5 gives the whole variable domain GAGVSQSPSNKVTEKGKDVELRCDPISGHTALYWYRQSLGQGLEFLIYFQGNSAPDKSGLPSDRFSAERTGGSVSTLTIQRTQQEDSAVYLCASSTRDSGTQYFGPGTRLLVL.

In nucleotides, the CDR3 is TGTGCCAGTAGTAAGTCCGTGACTAGCGGTTACAATGAGCAGTTCTTC. Protein sequence: CASSKSVTSGYNEQFF. The rearrangement uses TRBV19 and TRBJ2-1; 9 bases line up with TRBD2. The CDR3 extends over 16 amino acids. The germline gives CDR1 LNHDA, CDR2 SQIVND (reference sequence). Losses at the gene ends were 4 bases for V and 4 bases for J; bases not matched to a gene: 8.

The V gene is TRBV6-6, the J gene TRBJ1-1; no clear D gene. The CDR3 extends over 13 amino acids. Germline CDR1 reads MNHNY; CDR2 reads SVGAGI (reference sequence). V lost 7 bases and J 1 base, leaving 10 bases between the germline ends. Written as DNA, the CDR3 is TGTGCCAGCATGGCAAGAACGAACACTGAAGCTTTCTTT. Its protein product is CASMARTNTEAFF.

This clone was recorded only once. This chain connects TRBV15 to TRBJ2-7, with 9 positions matching TRBD1. Germline loops: CDR1 LNHNV, CDR2 YYDKDF (reference sequence). The junction had 8 bases not matched to a gene; V was cut back by 5 bases and J by 3 bases. The CDR3 consists of 15 residues. This CDR3 reads CATSARGTGRYEQYF. CDR3 coding DNA: TGTGCCACCAGCGCGAGGGGGACAGGGCGCTACGAGCAGTACTTC.

The table lists this clone with a count of one. V gene TRBV4-3 combines with J gene TRBJ2-2; D is unclear. The V gene's germline CDR1 is LGHNA and CDR2 YSLEER. The length of the CDR3 is 16 residues. V lost 1 base and J lost 2, with 11 bases in between. The CDR3 coding sequence is TGCGCCAGCAGCCAAGCCGCGCGACTCAACACCGGGGAGCTGTTTTTT. It yields the protein CASSQAARLNTGELFF.

The chain couples TRBV7-2 to TRBJ1-1; D is perhaps TRBD1 (5 bases). V was pared by 2 bases and J by 1 base, with 14 bases between. This CDR3 comprises 16 residues. The germline gives CDR1 SGHTA, CDR2 FQGNSA. In nucleotides, the CDR3 is TGTGCCAGCAGCTTACCGACAGTTCTCCGGAACACTGAAGCTTTCTTT. This encodes CASSLPTVLRNTEAFF.

The chain uses TRBV18 and TRBJ2-7; maybe TRBD2 (6 bases). This CDR3 has 16 residues. CDR1 and CDR2 (germline): KGHSH, LQKENI. Trimming shortened V by 4 bases and J by 0 bases, and 16 bases separated the two germline ends. CDR3 DNA: TGTGCCAGCTCACTGCTATCCGGGGGAACCTCCTACGAGCAGTACTTC. It is translated as CASSLLSGGTSYEQYF.

V usage is TRBV5-4 and J usage is TRBJ2-7; D tentatively reads TRBD1 or TRBD2 (5 bases each). This CDR3 is 13 amino acids long. Germline lookup yields CDR1 SGHNT and CDR2 YYREEE (reference sequence). Trimming shortened V by 0 bases and J by 6 bases, and 10 bases separated the two germline ends. CDR3 DNA sequence: TGTGCCAGCAGCTTGGGGGGGTACGGCGAGCAGTACTTC. This codes for CASSLGGYGEQYF.

The J gene is TRBJ2-1, the V gene TRBV7-2; 8 positions match TRBD2. The CDR3 is made up of 16 amino acids. The germline V gene has CDR1 SGHTA and CDR2 FQGNSA. Losses at the gene ends were 3 bases for V and 3 bases for J; bases not matched to a gene: 7. The CDR3 is CASSFGPRGGYNEQFF. CDR3 bases: TGTGCCAGCAGCTTCGGCCCTCGGGGGGGCTACAATGAGCAGTTCTTC.

The CDR3 spells CASSPPGMTSGRTRSYEQYF. DNA of the CDR3: TGTGCCAGCTCACCACCCGGTATGACTAGCGGGAGGACCCGTTCCTACGAGCAGTACTTC. The chain employs TRBV18 and TRBJ2-7; TRBD2 aligns across 13 bases. Losses at the gene ends were 0 bases for V and 1 base for J; bases not matched to a gene: 12. Germline V gives CDR1 KGHSH, CDR2 LQKENI. The CDR3 loop spans 20 amino acids. The full variable domain, rest sourced from reference TRBV18 and TRBJ2-7, is NAGVMQNPRHLVRRRGQEARLRCSPMKGHSHVYWYRQLPEEGLKFMVYLQKENIIDESGMPKERFSAEFPKEGPSILRIQQVVRGDSAAYFCASSPPGMTSGRTRSYEQYFGPGTRLTVT.

As DNA, the CDR3 is TGTGCCTGGAGTGTTTCGGGAGGCTATGGCTACACCTTC. This encodes CAWSVSGGYGYTF. The chain joins TRBV30 to TRBJ1-2, with D unclear. The germline V and J ends were trimmed by 0 bases and 4 bases, with 9 bases remaining between them. This CDR3 spans 13 amino acids. Germline assignment: CDR1 GTSNPN and CDR2 SVGIG (reference sequence).

The genes are TRBV5-6 and TRBJ1-2, with D unclear. The CDR3 is 13 amino acids. The V and J ends lost 0 bases and 2 bases respectively, with 5 bases between them. Germline V gene data show CDR1 as SGHDT and CDR2 as YYEEEE. CDR3 loop: CASSLGHNYGYTF. CDR3 coding DNA: TGTGCCAGCAGCTTGGGACACAACTATGGCTACACCTTC.

The sample holds one count of this clone. This sequence joins TRBV6-5 and TRBJ2-2; 8 bases map to TRBD2. Germline CDR1 MNHEY, CDR2 SVGAGI. This CDR3 is built from 15 residues. V shed 5 bases, J shed 7 bases, and the junction held 9 bases outside the gene matches. The CDR3 sequence is CASSRGLATNGELFF. CDR3 DNA: TGTGCCAGCAGTCGTGGACTAGCAACGAACGGGGAGCTGTTTTTT.

The V call is TRBV5-1, the J call TRBJ2-1, with 9 bases matching TRBD1. The CDR3 contains 17 residues. Germline trimming cut 3 bases from V and 4 bases from J; bases unmatched to any gene: 11. Germline assignment: CDR1 SGHRS and CDR2 YFSETQ. The DNA for the CDR3 is TGCGCCAGCAGCTCACAGGGGGCGTCCCCTACTTACAATGAGCAGTTCTTC. This translates into CASSSQGASPTYNEQFF.

A few counts support this clone. The V call is TRBV2, the J call TRBJ2-7, with D perhaps TRBD1 (6 bases). CDR1 SNHLY and CDR2 FYNNEI come from the germline V gene. The CDR3 sequence is 11 residues long. V was shortened by 8 bases and J by 6 bases, with 11 bases between the two germline ends. CDR3 sequence: CASFDRPEQYF. The CDR3 nucleotides are TGTGCCAGCTTTGACAGGCCCGAGCAGTACTTC.

The J gene is TRBJ1-2, the V gene TRBV7-9, with 7 bases that match TRBD1. Trimming at V came to 5 bases and at J to 4 bases, leaving 7 bases not matched to a gene. CDR3 length: 14 residues. Germline V gene sequence: CDR1 SEHNR, CDR2 FQNEAQ (reference sequence). The CDR3 is CASSIARGIYGYTF. CDR3 bases: TGTGCCAGCAGCATCGCCAGGGGGATCTATGGCTACACCTTC.

This rearrangement joins TRBV25-1 to TRBJ1-6; a possible D gene is TRBD1 (5 bases). The CDR3 sequence is 15 residues long. V was cut by 2 bases and J by 9 bases, with 14 bases left in between. CDR1 is MGHDK, CDR2 SYGVNS, per germline. The CDR3 bases are TGTGCCAGCAGTGAAGGGGGGGGACGGCGTTCACCCCTCCACTTT. It encodes CASSEGGGRRSPLHF.

This CDR3 reads CASSLSLGPGNTIYF. The CDR3 DNA sequence: TGTGCCAGCAGCTTAAGTCTAGGGCCTGGAAACACCATATATTTT. The rearrangement uses TRBV7-6 and TRBJ1-3; D is undetermined. Germline assignment: CDR1 SGHVS and CDR2 FNYEAQ. The ends were cut back, 2 bases at V and 2 bases at J, with 10 bases in the middle. This CDR3 is built from 15 residues.

This chain uses TRBV7-9 with TRBJ2-7; 9 nucleotides match TRBD2. The trim removed 5 bases at V and 10 bases at J, leaving 18 bases unmatched. This CDR3 region has 16 residues. CDR1 and CDR2 (germline): SEHNR, FQNEAQ (reference sequence). CDR3 DNA: TGTGCCAGCAGCCCCGGAGGGGGGACTAGCCATCTTCATCAGTACTTC. Its translation is CASSPGGGTSHLHQYF. The entire variable domain, with the rest obtained from reference TRBV7-9 and TRBJ2-7, is as follows: DTGVSQNPRHKITKRGQNVTFRCDPISEHNRLYWYRQTLGQGPEFLTYFQNEAQLEKSRLLSDRFSAERPKGSFSTLEIQRTEQGDSAMYLCASSPGGGTSHLHQYFGPGTRLTVT.

The chain uses TRBV5-4 and TRBJ2-3; TRBD1 is a possible D gene (5 bases). The V gene's germline CDR1 is SGHNT and CDR2 YYREEE (reference sequence). Trimming cost V 0 bases and J 4 bases, with 12 bases left between them. The CDR3 length is 15 residues. CDR3 sequence (DNA): TGTGCCAGCAGCTTGGGCAGGGCGCCCTCAGATACGCAGTATTTT. As protein: CASSLGRAPSDTQYF.

This clone was seen a single time. This chain uses TRBV5-1 with TRBJ2-7; tentatively, D is TRBD1 (6 bases). There are 13 residues in the CDR3. CDR1 is SGHRS, CDR2 YFSETQ, per germline. V shed 5 bases and J shed 5 bases, with 14 bases lying between them. CDR3 sequence: CASRKQGLNEQYF. The CDR3 DNA sequence: TGCGCCAGCAGGAAACAGGGTCTTAACGAGCAGTACTTC.

The V call is TRBV29-1, the J call TRBJ2-2; D not resolved. CDR1 is SQVTM and CDR2 is ANQGSEA in the germline V gene. Trimming shortened V by 0 bases and J by 5 bases, and 10 bases separated the two germline ends. This CDR3 is 14 amino acids long. CDR3 residues: CSVEEGQTTGELFF. CDR3 nucleotide sequence: TGCAGCGTTGAAGAGGGCCAGACGACCGGGGAGCTGTTTTTT.

The V and J genes are TRBV6-4 and TRBJ2-2; D may be TRBD1 (6 bases). The CDR3 covers 15 residues. V was shortened by 5 bases and J by 5 bases, with 15 bases between the two germline ends. Germline V gene data show CDR1 as MRHNA and CDR2 as SNTAGT. CDR3 sequence: CASSPRQAETGELFF. CDR3 DNA sequence: TGTGCCAGCAGTCCTCGACAGGCCGAAACCGGGGAGCTGTTTTTT.

CDR3 residues: CASSPGTAGNTIYF. DNA of the CDR3: TGCGCCAGCAGCCCCGGGACCGCAGGAAACACCATATATTTT. V gene TRBV5-1 combines with J gene TRBJ1-3, with a tentative D call TRBD1 (5 bases). Germline values: CDR1 SGHRS, CDR2 YFSETQ. The CDR3 spans 14 residues. V dropped 4 bases and J dropped 4 bases, with 12 bases sitting between them.